This paragraph covers one T cell receptor beta chain sequence. It lacks a known antigen. No base quality values were provided; no much bigger clone lies one nucleotide off. Donors were healthy HIV-negative adults with no recently reported acute infections or vaccinations. Only Caucasian adults living in Nashville, Tennessee, USA were represented among the donors. CD4+ T cells were enriched through magnetic negative selection, after which naive cells were positively selected on CD45RA and the remaining negative fraction served as the memory subset. Blood was obtained by leukapheresis, after which PBMCs were separated by Ficoll-Histopaque density gradient centrifugation and cryopreserved in liquid nitrogen vapor phase. Purity and quantity of every magnetically sorted T cell population were checked by analytical flow cytometry. Each sorted fraction had its genomic DNA isolated and then quantified by UV absorbance on a Nanodrop 2000c.

These data belong to a study of shared clonotypes between healthy human individuals (dated by TCRdb to 2019 to 2021). Background for the entire study: The cohort comprised two women and a few men aged 18 to 49 years. Per donor, three plates each were used for CD4 naive and CD4 memory, two for CD8 naive, and one for CD8 memory. Each donor's leukapheresis produced roughly between about 0.85 and 10 billion PBMCs. The study deeply sequenced blood TCR repertoires of five healthy adults to estimate repertoire size and the extent of clonotype sharing between individuals. Different laboratories and diverse techniques were used to prepare libraries and sequence TCR repertoires, to increase sequencing depth and limit assay-specific biases. General conclusions and limits of the study: Estimated clonotype richness was generally larger for naive than for memory subsets. Pairwise subsampling indicated that sequencing depth was expected to affect the degree of clonotype sharing among donors. Even with the large sequencing depth, rarefaction of the sorted-subset datasets indicated that sequencing was incomplete. Sampling was limited to blood, and TCR repertoires in tissue likely differ from TCR repertoires in blood. The small number of donors limited the genetic and exposure-history diversity represented. Across four donors, roughly 5.1% of naive CD4, roughly 3.3% of naive CD8, roughly 2.3% of memory CD4, and approximately 0.4% of memory CD8 clonotypes were shared. Compared with non-shared clonotypes, the clonotypes found in all four sorted-subset donors had higher generation probabilities.

The CDR3, cysteine through phenylalanine, is 15 amino acids long. The retained sequence is limited to the CDR3, 45 bases, with the frame set at the first base. CDR1 and CDR2 were assigned from the germline V gene as SGHVS and FQNEAQ. V is cut by 1 base and J by 7 bases, and the space between the germline ends is 14 bases. Using the deep immunoSEQ assay, multiplex PCR amplified TCR CDR3 regions from genomic DNA. Extracted genomic DNA from each cell subset was spread evenly across all wells of several immunoSEQ 96-well plates, with each plate serving as a replicate. For sorted subsets, approximately 190 ng of genomic DNA, equivalent to 30,000 or so T cell genomes, went into each replicate PCR. The purified libraries were quantified using a Qubit 3.0 fluorometer, sized with a Bioanalyzer 2100, and then quantified again using the KAPA Library Quantification kit. A separate single-read 150-cycle Illumina NextSeq 550 flow cell was used to sequence each immunoSEQ 96-well plate. Per the authors' processing: The immunoSEQ output contained only junctional sequences without quality scores, so filtering could not match that applied to full-length reads. Sequences were annotated with PyIR, a Python wrapper for IgBLAST v1.9, using IMGT germline references to assign V/J genes and CDR3. Reads were filtered out if the reads had weak V/J assignments (E-value above 1e-6), no CDR3, stop codons, out-of-frame junctions, or ambiguous translated residues. V3J clonotypes were defined as sequences sharing an identical inferred V gene, J gene, and CDR3 amino acid sequence. Percentage overlap between repertoires was computed as shared unique clonotypes divided by the size of the smaller repertoire. Richness of each repertoire was evaluated using RTK rarefaction, the Chao1 estimator, and Recon v2.1 estimates of unobserved clonotypes. For all TCRbeta clonotypes obtained by the gDNA method from a few donors, generation probabilities were computed with OLGA. In its TCRdb copy, this immuneACCESS table keeps in-frame sequences only and misses some clones. Where compared with another copy, unresolved V genes explain less than half of these, and the others have no known cause. V, J and clone size are those of that table, while D and trimming were read from the DNA. For this sample the table gives 1,400,000 or so clones, of which less than 99% were detected only once. The ten biggest clones cover under 0.45% of the sample.

The TCR sequence derives from a man younger than 40 in good health. The specimen sequenced was naive CD4+ T cells sorted from blood. The cell subset or site label for this specimen denotes: CD45RA+ positively selected. The V and J genes are TRBV7-8 and TRBJ1-5; too little of a D gene remains to name it. Read as DNA, the sequence is TGTGCCAGCAGCTTAGAGGCCATCCTGGGACAGCCCCAGCATTTT. Translated, it reads CASSLEAILGQPQHF.